This T cell receptor (beta chain) is drawn from a study of radiotherapy plus CTLA-4 blockade in lung cancer. General study results and limits: Expansion of tumor-derived TCR clones was observed in blood after radiotherapy plus ipilimumab. According to reports, early shifts in blood T cell clones, alongside interferon-beta, forecast response most accurately.

Germline values: CDR1 LNHDA, CDR2 SQIVND (reference sequence). The CDR3 contains 15 residues. The V segment lost 3 bases and the J segment 7 bases; nucleotides outside the gene matches: 6. Repertoires were generated with immunoSEQ multiplex PCR, while TCRdb's copy carries only in-frame clones and drops some. The sample lists about 48,000 clones; more than 75% were seen once. Turning to this clone: Its antigen is currently unknown.

The source is a human donor with non-small cell lung cancer who had stable disease on radiotherapy plus ipilimumab. V gene TRBV19 combines with J gene TRBJ2-1, with 10 bases identical to TRBD2. The sequencing used peripheral blood, collected from a patient treated with radiotherapy plus ipilimumab. Written as DNA, the CDR3 is TGTGCCAGTAGTATTTCAGCTAGCGGGAGTAATGAGCAGTTCTTC. Protein: CASSISASGSNEQFF.